A selection of T cell receptor beta chains follows, all from one sample in a study of blood T cell repertoires in COVID-19. Using immunoSEQ multiplex PCR, the repertoire was profiled, and TCRdb retains in-frame clones only, with some absent. The table has 20,000 to 30,000 clones, around nine tenths seen once. The specimen sequenced was peripheral blood. Receptor source: a human donor in a cohort sampled during active COVID-19. CDR3s include the opening cysteine and the closing phenylalanine or tryptophan. D genes are given only for firm matches. The listing skips clone size in some rows; elsewhere it reads once, few, many or a size class.

clone_size: -
v_call: TRBV9
d_call: TRBD2
j_call: TRBJ2-3
cdr3_nt: TGTGCCAGCAGCGTAGGACTAGCGGGCACAGATACGCAGTATTTT
cdr3_aa: CASSVGLAGTDTQYF

clone_size: few
v_call: TRBV5-1
d_call: -
j_call: TRBJ2-7
cdr3_nt: TGCGCCAGCAGGCCAGACACAGCCTACGAGCAGTACTTC
cdr3_aa: CASRPDTAYEQYF

clone_size: -
v_call: TRBV12-3/TRBV12-4
d_call: TRBD1
j_call: TRBJ1-2
cdr3_nt: TGTGCCAGCACCAACAGGGGAAGAGGCTACACCTTC
cdr3_aa: CASTNRGRGYTF

clone_size: -
v_call: TRBV14
d_call: -
j_call: TRBJ1-1
cdr3_nt: TGTGCCAGCAGCCAAGAGCTTTTCGTGGCAGGGAGGGACACTGAAGCTTTCTTT
cdr3_aa: CASSQELFVAGRDTEAFF

clone_size: -
v_call: TRBV6-5
d_call: TRBD1
j_call: TRBJ1-2
cdr3_nt: TGTGCCAGCAGCAATACAGGGGGGTCTGTCTATGGCTACACCTTC
cdr3_aa: CASSNTGGSVYGYTF

clone_size: -
v_call: TRBV19
d_call: -
j_call: TRBJ1-3
cdr3_nt: TGTGCCAGTAGTATCTTAGTCTCTGGAAACACCATATATTTT
cdr3_aa: CASSILVSGNTIYF

clone_size: -
v_call: TRBV6-5
d_call: TRBD1
j_call: TRBJ2-7
cdr3_nt: TGTGCCAGCAGTTTAAATCACAGGGGCGGCTACGAGCAGTACTTC
cdr3_aa: CASSLNHRGGYEQYF

clone_size: -
v_call: TRBV5-5
d_call: -
j_call: TRBJ2-1
cdr3_nt: TGTGCCAGCAGCCCAGGACAGAAGTACAATGAGCAGTTCTTC
cdr3_aa: CASSPGQKYNEQFF

clone_size: -
v_call: TRBV27
d_call: TRBD2
j_call: TRBJ2-2
cdr3_nt: TGTGCCAGCAGTCCGTACATCCCAGGGACTAGCGGGAGAGGGACCGGGGAGCTGTTTTTT
cdr3_aa: CASSPYIPGTSGRGTGELFF

clone_size: -
v_call: TRBV3-1/TRBV3-2
d_call: -
j_call: TRBJ2-1
cdr3_nt: TGTGCCAGCAGCCTCGGGGGTGAGCAGTTCTTC
cdr3_aa: CASSLGGEQFF

clone_size: -
v_call: TRBV30
d_call: -
j_call: TRBJ1-1
cdr3_nt: TGTGCCTGGAGTAGAGAACTTGAAGCTTTCTTT
cdr3_aa: CAWSRELEAFF

clone_size: -
v_call: TRBV7-9
d_call: TRBD2
j_call: TRBJ2-1
cdr3_nt: TGTGCCAGCAGCCCGGGGGGGGGTGAGCAGTTCTTC
cdr3_aa: CASSPGGGEQFF

clone_size: -
v_call: TRBV12-3/TRBV12-4
d_call: -
j_call: TRBJ1-1
cdr3_nt: TGTGCCAGCAGTTCCACGGGGGTCTCTGAAGCTTTCTTT
cdr3_aa: CASSSTGVSEAFF

clone_size: -
v_call: TRBV2
d_call: TRBD1
j_call: TRBJ2-1
cdr3_nt: TGTGCCAGCAGAAGACAGGGGGTAAAGGATGAGCAGTTCTTC
cdr3_aa: CASRRQGVKDEQFF

clone_size: -
v_call: TRBV28
d_call: TRBD1
j_call: TRBJ1-3
cdr3_nt: TGTGCCAGCAGTTTCTCCTCTCGGACAGGGAGCGGAAACACCATATATTTT
cdr3_aa: CASSFSSRTGSGNTIYF

clone_size: -
v_call: TRBV10-2
d_call: TRBD2
j_call: TRBJ2-3
cdr3_nt: TGCGCCAGCAGTGAGGGGACTAGCATAAAACATTCAGATACGCAGTATTTT
cdr3_aa: CASSEGTSIKHSDTQYF

clone_size: once
v_call: TRBV4-3
d_call: -
j_call: TRBJ1-2
cdr3_nt: TGCGCCAGCAGCCCGGTACAGGGAGACAACTATGGCTACACCTTC
cdr3_aa: CASSPVQGDNYGYTF

clone_size: -
v_call: TRBV28
d_call: -
j_call: TRBJ1-4
cdr3_nt: TGTGCCAGCAGGACAGGCTCCGCAGGGGAAAAACTGTTTTTT
cdr3_aa: CASRTGSAGEKLFF

clone_size: -
v_call: TRBV6-6
d_call: TRBD1
j_call: TRBJ1-5
cdr3_nt: TGTGCCAGCAGTTACCAGGGGGCAACGGATCAGCCCCAGCATTTT
cdr3_aa: CASSYQGATDQPQHF

clone_size: -
v_call: TRBV5-1
d_call: -
j_call: TRBJ2-5
cdr3_nt: TGCGCCAGCAGCTTGACGCCAGTACAAGAGACCCAGTACTTC
cdr3_aa: CASSLTPVQETQYF

clone_size: -
v_call: TRBV7-3
d_call: TRBD1
j_call: TRBJ1-6
cdr3_nt: TGTGCCAGCAGCATGACAGGGCGGGATTCACCCCTCCACTTT
cdr3_aa: CASSMTGRDSPLHF

clone_size: -
v_call: TRBV7-2
d_call: TRBD1
j_call: TRBJ2-7
cdr3_nt: TGTGCCAGCAGCAAGGGACAGGGGACGTACGAGCAGTACTTC
cdr3_aa: CASSKGQGTYEQYF

clone_size: -
v_call: TRBV28
d_call: -
j_call: TRBJ2-4
cdr3_nt: TGTGCCAGCATTCAACCCGGGACTGGAAAAAACATTCAGTACTTC
cdr3_aa: CASIQPGTGKNIQYF

clone_size: -
v_call: TRBV6-5
d_call: TRBD1
j_call: TRBJ1-2
cdr3_nt: TGTGCCAGCAGTTCACTTACAGGGGCACGGGGCTACACCTTC
cdr3_aa: CASSSLTGARGYTF

clone_size: -
v_call: TRBV6-6
d_call: -
j_call: TRBJ2-7
cdr3_nt: TGTGCCAGCAGTTACTCGCGAGGGCTCGGCTACGAGCAGTACTTC
cdr3_aa: CASSYSRGLGYEQYF

clone_size: -
v_call: TRBV7-2
d_call: -
j_call: TRBJ1-2
cdr3_nt: TGTGCCAGCAGCGAGATACAGAAGTTCGGGGATGGCTACACCTTC
cdr3_aa: CASSEIQKFGDGYTF

clone_size: -
v_call: TRBV7-9
d_call: -
j_call: TRBJ2-1
cdr3_nt: TGTGCCAGCACCGAAAGTTACACCTTCTCCTACAATGAGCAGTTCTTC
cdr3_aa: CASTESYTFSYNEQFF

clone_size: -
v_call: TRBV25-1
d_call: TRBD1
j_call: TRBJ1-2
cdr3_nt: TGTGCCAGCAGTGAATGGGGACAGGGGGCGGGTGGCTACACCTTC
cdr3_aa: CASSEWGQGAGGYTF

clone_size: -
v_call: TRBV27
d_call: -
j_call: TRBJ2-7
cdr3_nt: TGTGCCAGCAGTTTCGGGTTCGGGGTTACCTACGAGCAGTACTTC
cdr3_aa: CASSFGFGVTYEQYF

clone_size: -
v_call: TRBV18
d_call: -
j_call: TRBJ1-6
cdr3_nt: TGTGCCAGCTCCCCCATGGGCCGAGATAATTCACCCCTCCACTTT
cdr3_aa: CASSPMGRDNSPLHF

clone_size: -
v_call: TRBV19
d_call: -
j_call: TRBJ1-2
cdr3_nt: TGTGCCAGTAGGGAGGCGGGGCAGAGCTATGGCTACACCTTC
cdr3_aa: CASREAGQSYGYTF

clone_size: -
v_call: TRBV29-1
d_call: TRBD1
j_call: TRBJ2-7
cdr3_nt: TGCAGCGCGGGGACAGTCTACGAGCAGTACTTC
cdr3_aa: CSAGTVYEQYF

clone_size: -
v_call: TRBV19
d_call: -
j_call: TRBJ1-4
cdr3_nt: TGTGCCAGTAGTATAGGCCCGGCAACTAATGAAAAACTGTTTTTT
cdr3_aa: CASSIGPATNEKLFF

clone_size: -
v_call: TRBV28
d_call: TRBD2
j_call: TRBJ2-1
cdr3_nt: TGTGCCAGCAGTTCCCCTGGACTAGCGGGATTCAATGAGCAGTTCTTC
cdr3_aa: CASSSPGLAGFNEQFF

clone_size: -
v_call: TRBV7-2
d_call: -
j_call: TRBJ2-3
cdr3_nt: TGTGCCAGCAGCCCGGGAACATCAGATACGCAGTATTTT
cdr3_aa: CASSPGTSDTQYF

clone_size: -
v_call: TRBV19
d_call: -
j_call: TRBJ1-4
cdr3_nt: TGTGCCAGTAGTATCGTGTTCGGGAGTGAAAAACTGTTTTTT
cdr3_aa: CASSIVFGSEKLFF

clone_size: -
v_call: TRBV18
d_call: TRBD2
j_call: TRBJ2-5
cdr3_nt: TGTGCCAGCTCAGAATTGGGACTAGCGGCCACTTGGACCCAGTACTTC
cdr3_aa: CASSELGLAATWTQYF

clone_size: -
v_call: TRBV5-4
d_call: TRBD2
j_call: TRBJ2-1
cdr3_nt: TGTGCCAGCAGCTTGGACGGGACTAGAAGTGAGCAGTTCTTC
cdr3_aa: CASSLDGTRSEQFF

clone_size: -
v_call: TRBV7-5
d_call: -
j_call: TRBJ1-2
cdr3_nt: TGTGCCAGAAGCTTATGGGAGGGAAACTATGGCTACACCTTC
cdr3_aa: CARSLWEGNYGYTF

clone_size: -
v_call: TRBV3-1/TRBV3-2
d_call: -
j_call: TRBJ1-2
cdr3_nt: TGTGCCAGCAGCCAAGATGGGCAGTTCTATGGCTACACCTTC
cdr3_aa: CASSQDGQFYGYTF

clone_size: -
v_call: TRBV5-1
d_call: -
j_call: TRBJ1-6
cdr3_nt: TGCGCCAGCAGCCTAAACCCGACAGGAGGTAATTCACCCCTCCACTTT
cdr3_aa: CASSLNPTGGNSPLHF

clone_size: -
v_call: TRBV14
d_call: -
j_call: TRBJ1-4
cdr3_nt: TGTGCCAGCAGCCAGCCGGGGATGGGTGAAAAACTGTTTTTT
cdr3_aa: CASSQPGMGEKLFF

clone_size: once
v_call: TRBV18
d_call: TRBD1
j_call: TRBJ1-6
cdr3_nt: TGTGCCAGCTCACCCACCCGACAGGGGGGCGATTCACCCCTCCACTTT
cdr3_aa: CASSPTRQGGDSPLHF

clone_size: medium-sized
v_call: TRBV28
d_call: TRBD1
j_call: TRBJ2-2
cdr3_nt: TGTGCCAGCAGTTTATGGACAGGGGTCGGGGAGCTGTTTTTT
cdr3_aa: CASSLWTGVGELFF

clone_size: -
v_call: TRBV10-3
d_call: -
j_call: TRBJ2-5
cdr3_nt: TGTGCCATCAGTGCCCAGGGAGGCCAAGAGACCCAGTACTTC
cdr3_aa: CAISAQGGQETQYF

clone_size: -
v_call: TRBV30
d_call: TRBD2
j_call: TRBJ2-1
cdr3_nt: TGTGCCTGGTCGCGGGGGGCTCCCAATGAGCAGTTCTTC
cdr3_aa: CAWSRGAPNEQFF

clone_size: -
v_call: TRBV5-4
d_call: -
j_call: TRBJ2-5
cdr3_nt: TGTGCCAGCAGCTTCCCTCAGGGGACCCAGTACTTC
cdr3_aa: CASSFPQGTQYF

clone_size: -
v_call: TRBV6-4
d_call: -
j_call: TRBJ1-1
cdr3_nt: TGTGCCAGCAGTGACTATCCAAGTGCGGAAGCTTTCTTT
cdr3_aa: CASSDYPSAEAFF